This T cell receptor (beta chain) originates from a study of patients and donors after allogeneic stem cell transplantation. TCRdb reprocessed the RT-PCR reads with MiXCR, giving one entry per CDR3 protein. In the table there are under 200,000 distinct CDR3 sequences, about 32% of which are singletons. This clonotype came up once. The receptor comes from a human donor who was either an allogeneic HSCT recipient or a stem cell or donor lymphocyte infusion donor (not recorded which). It is not recorded whose cells these are; they may come from a transplant donor. Sequencing used blood, either unsorted or a sorted T cell fraction (not recorded which).

The CDR3 DNA reads TGCGCCAGCAGCGCGGGGACTAGCGGACCACTGGAGACCCAGTACTTC. It yields the protein CASSAGTSGPLETQYF. The V and J genes are TRBV5-1 and TRBJ2-5; 11 bases line up with TRBD2. CDR3 length: 16 residues. V trimming: 4 bases; J trimming: 5 bases; junction bases outside the gene matches: 10. Germline CDR1 is SGHRS and CDR2 is YFSETQ.